This TCR beta chain comes out of a study of CD4 T cells in relation to SARS-CoV-2 and coronaviruses. On the study more broadly: Crossreactive spike epitopes shared across donors were mapped to their HLA restriction.

Repertoires were generated with immunoSEQ multiplex PCR, while TCRdb's copy carries only in-frame clones and drops some. This sample carries tens of thousands of clones, just over 85% of them seen once, and the ten largest clones take 1.3% to 1.5%. Details on this clone: The antigen is undetermined.

Before the COVID-19 pandemic, during about 2010-2018, CD4+ T cells were taken from unexposed donors. Findings of the study overall: In around 67% of donors, memory CD4+ clonotypes crossrecognized SARS-CoV-2 and at least one common cold coronavirus spike.

Sample: memory CD4+ T cells from PBMCs. This clonotype originated in a human donor in good health.

In nucleotides, the CDR3 is TGTGCCAGCACCGAGATGACAGGGAACACTGAAGCTTTCTTT. Protein product: CASTEMTGNTEAFF. The chain joins TRBV2 to TRBJ1-1; possibly TRBD1 for D (6 bases). Germline V lookup: CDR1 SNHLY, CDR2 FYNNEI. This CDR3 is built from 14 residues. V lost 7 bases, J lost 1 base, and 13 bases lay in between. Complete variable domain (other parts from reference TRBV2 and TRBJ1-1): EPEVTQTPSHQVTQMGQEVILRCVPISNHLYFYWYRQILGQKVEFLVSFYNNEISEKSEIFDDQFSVERPDGSNFTLKIRSTKLEDSAMYFCASTEMTGNTEAFFGQGTRLTVV.